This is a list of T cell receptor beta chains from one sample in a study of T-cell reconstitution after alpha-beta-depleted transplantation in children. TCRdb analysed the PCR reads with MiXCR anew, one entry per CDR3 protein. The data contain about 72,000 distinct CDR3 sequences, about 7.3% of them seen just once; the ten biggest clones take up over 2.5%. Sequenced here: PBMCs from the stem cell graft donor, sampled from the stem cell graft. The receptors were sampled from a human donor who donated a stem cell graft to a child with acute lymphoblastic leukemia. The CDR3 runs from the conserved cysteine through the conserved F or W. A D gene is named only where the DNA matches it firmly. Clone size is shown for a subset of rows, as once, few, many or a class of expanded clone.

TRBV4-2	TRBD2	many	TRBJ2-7	CASSQGTSSYEQYF	TGTGCCAGCAGCCAAGGGACTAGCTCCTACGAGCAGTACTTC
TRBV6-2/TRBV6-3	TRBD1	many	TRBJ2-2	CASSYSTGGGELFF	TGTGCCAGCAGTTACTCGACAGGGGGCGGGGAGCTGTTTTTT
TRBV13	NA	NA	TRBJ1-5	CASSLERNQPQHF	TGTGCCAGCAGCTTAGAAAGGAATCAGCCCCAGCATTTT
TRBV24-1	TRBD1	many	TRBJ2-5	CATSDPRTGTSPTTQGPQYF	TGTGCCACCAGTGATCCCAGGACAGGTACTTCCCCAACAACGCAGGGCCCCCAGTACTTC
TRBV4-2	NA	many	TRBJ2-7	CASSQDRGSYEQYF	TGTGCCAGCAGCCAAGATCGGGGAAGCTACGAGCAGTACTTC
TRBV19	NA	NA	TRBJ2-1	CASSFSGTLDEQFF	TGTGCCAGTAGTTTTTCCGGGACTCTGGATGAGCAGTTCTTC
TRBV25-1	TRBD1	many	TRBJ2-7	CASSDRQGNLYEQYF	TGTGCCAGCAGTGACCGACAGGGAAATCTCTACGAGCAGTACTTC
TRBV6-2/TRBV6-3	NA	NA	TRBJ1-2	CASTQGELYGYTF	TGTGCCAGCACCCAAGGGGAGCTCTATGGCTACACCTTC
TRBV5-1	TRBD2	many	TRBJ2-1	CASSLDSGRVNEQFF	TGCGCCAGCAGCTTGGATTCAGGGAGGGTCAATGAGCAGTTCTTC
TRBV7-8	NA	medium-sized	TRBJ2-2	CASSLVERRAGELFF	TGTGCCAGCAGCTTAGTAGAGCGAAGGGCCGGGGAGCTGTTTTTT
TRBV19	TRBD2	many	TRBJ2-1	CASSPGGAAYNEQFF	TGTGCCAGTAGTCCCGGGGGGGCCGCCTACAATGAGCAGTTCTTC
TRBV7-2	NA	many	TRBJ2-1	CASSLGGGKFEQFF	TGTGCCAGCAGCTTAGGTGGCGGGAAGTTTGAGCAGTTCTTC
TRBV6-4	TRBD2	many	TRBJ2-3	CASSSGLAGGTDTQYF	TGTGCCAGCAGTTCCGGACTAGCGGGAGGTACAGATACGCAGTATTTT
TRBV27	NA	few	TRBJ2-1	CASSLELGGYNEQFF	TGTGCCAGCAGTTTAGAACTAGGCGGCTACAATGAGCAGTTCTTC
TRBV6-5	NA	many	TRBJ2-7	CASSYSVGRSSYEQYF	TGTGCCAGCAGTTACTCGGTGGGTCGGAGCTCCTACGAGCAGTACTTC
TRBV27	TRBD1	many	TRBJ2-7	CASGPTGRTQYF	TGTGCCAGCGGCCCGACAGGGCGCACGCAGTACTTC
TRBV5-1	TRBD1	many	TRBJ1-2	CASSSGQGERGYTF	TGCGCCAGCAGCTCGGGACAGGGAGAAAGGGGCTACACCTTC
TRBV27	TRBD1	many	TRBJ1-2	CASRQGASDYGYTF	TGTGCCAGCAGACAGGGGGCTAGCGACTATGGCTACACCTTC
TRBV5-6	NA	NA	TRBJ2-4	CASSLGREGRIQYF	TGTGCCAGCAGCTTGGGTCGGGAAGGAAGGATTCAGTACTTC
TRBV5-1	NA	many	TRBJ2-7	CASSDSSSYEQYF	TGCGCCAGCAGCGACAGCAGCTCCTACGAGCAGTACTTC
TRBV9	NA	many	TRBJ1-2	CASSVTTGIGGYTF	TGTGCCAGCAGCGTTACCACAGGGATAGGTGGCTACACCTTC
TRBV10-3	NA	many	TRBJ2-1	CAISPSNDEQFF	TGTGCCATCAGCCCCTCAAACGATGAGCAGTTCTTC
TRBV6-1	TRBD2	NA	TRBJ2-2	CASREAGGGTGELFF	TGTGCCAGCAGGGAAGCGGGGGGGGGCACCGGGGAGCTGTTTTTT
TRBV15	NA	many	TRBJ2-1	CATSRGAYNEQFF	TGTGCCACCAGCAGAGGGGCCTACAATGAGCAGTTCTTC
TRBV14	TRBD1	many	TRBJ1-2	CASSQDVITGANYGYTF	TGTGCCAGCAGCCAAGATGTAATAACAGGGGCAAACTATGGCTACACCTTC
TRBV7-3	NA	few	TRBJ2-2	CASSHEMGGELFF	TGTGCCAGCAGCCATGAGATGGGCGGGGAGCTGTTTTTT
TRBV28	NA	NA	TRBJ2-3	CASQGTSTDTQYF	TGTGCCAGCCAAGGCACCAGCACAGATACGCAGTATTTT
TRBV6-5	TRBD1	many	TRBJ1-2	CASRGTGAVTF	TGTGCCAGCAGGGGGACAGGGGCCGTCACCTTC
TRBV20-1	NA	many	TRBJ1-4	CSAGSNRQYNEKLFF	TGCAGTGCTGGATCCAACCGCCAGTATAATGAAAAACTGTTTTTT
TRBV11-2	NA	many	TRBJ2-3	CASSQYQDTQYF	TGTGCCAGCAGCCAATACCAGGATACGCAGTATTTT
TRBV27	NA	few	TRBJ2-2	CASTPRGLDRTGELFF	TGTGCCAGCACTCCCCGCGGGCTAGATAGGACCGGGGAGCTGTTTTTT
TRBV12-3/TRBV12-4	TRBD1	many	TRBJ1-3	CASSPKDRGLGNTIYF	TGTGCCAGCAGCCCAAAAGACAGGGGGCTTGGAAACACCATATATTTT
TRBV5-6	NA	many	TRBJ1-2	CASSPRRLGNYGYTF	TGTGCTAGCAGCCCGCGGAGACTAGGGAACTATGGCTACACCTTC
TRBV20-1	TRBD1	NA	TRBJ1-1	CSAREKLTGGAEAFF	TGCAGTGCTAGAGAGAAATTAACAGGGGGGGCCGAAGCTTTCTTT
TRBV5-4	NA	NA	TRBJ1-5	CASSYGREKASNQPQHF	TGTGCCAGCAGCTACGGACGGGAAAAAGCGAGCAATCAGCCCCAGCATTTT
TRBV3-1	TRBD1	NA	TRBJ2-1	CASSQDGLAGGHNEQFF	TGTGCCAGCAGCCAAGATGGATTGGCAGGGGGCCACAATGAGCAGTTCTTC
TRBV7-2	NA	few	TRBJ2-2	CASSPQGATGELFF	TGTGCCAGCAGCCCTCAGGGTGCCACCGGGGAGCTGTTTTTT
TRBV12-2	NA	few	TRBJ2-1	CASEGADYNEQFF	TGTGCAAGTGAGGGGGCTGACTACAATGAGCAGTTCTTC
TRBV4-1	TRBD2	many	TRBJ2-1	CASSQDRASGRNEQFF	TGCGCCAGCAGCCAAGATCGGGCTAGCGGGAGAAATGAGCAGTTCTTC
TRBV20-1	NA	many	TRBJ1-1	CSARHVSDTEAFF	TGCAGTGCTAGACACGTTTCGGACACTGAAGCTTTCTTT
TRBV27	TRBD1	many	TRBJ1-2	CASRDREGYTF	TGTGCCAGCAGGGACAGGGAGGGCTACACCTTC
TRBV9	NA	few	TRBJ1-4	CASSVAGPGEKLFF	TGTGCCAGCAGCGTAGCCGGGCCCGGTGAAAAACTGTTTTTT
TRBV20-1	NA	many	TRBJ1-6	CSAEGNGNSPLHF	TGCAGTGCTGAGGGGAACGGAAATTCACCCCTCCACTTT
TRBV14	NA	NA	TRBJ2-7	CASSQDTRLHNEQHF	TGTGCCAGCAGCCAAGATACCCGACTGCACAACGAGCAGCACTTC
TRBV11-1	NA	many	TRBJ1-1	CASSSGSTEAFF	TGTGCCAGCAGCTCAGGGAGCACTGAAGCTTTCTTT
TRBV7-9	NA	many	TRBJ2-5	CASSPRQTAKETQYF	TGTGCCAGCAGCCCTCGCCAGACAGCGAAAGAGACCCAGTACTTC
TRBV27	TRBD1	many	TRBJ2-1	CASSITGGPYNEQFF	TGTGCCAGCAGTATAACAGGGGGCCCATACAATGAGCAGTTCTTC
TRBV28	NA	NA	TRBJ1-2	CASSLRTASNYGYTF	TGTGCCAGCAGTCTCAGGACAGCGAGTAACTATGGCTACACCTTC
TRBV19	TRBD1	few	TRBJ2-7	CASSNQAGTGREQYF	TGTGCCAGTAGTAACCAAGCAGGGACAGGGCGTGAGCAGTACTTC
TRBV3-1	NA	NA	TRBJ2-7	CASSQDREQYF	TGTGCCAGCAGCCAAGACCGCGAGCAGTACTTC
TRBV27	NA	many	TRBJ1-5	CASSFGLRSNQPQHF	TGTGCCAGCAGTTTCGGTTTGCGTAGCAATCAGCCCCAGCATTTT
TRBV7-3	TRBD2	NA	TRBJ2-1	CASSGTSGRSNEQFF	TGTGCCAGCAGCGGTACTAGCGGGAGGAGTAATGAGCAGTTCTTC